This T cell receptor beta chain was profiled in a study of blood T cell repertoires in COVID-19. Study details: The United States, Italy and Spain were the sources of the acute and convalescent COVID-19 samples. Nucleic acid was either cDNA or gDNA, and it came from T cells, B-cell-depleted T cells, or PBMCs.

Source study methods: For nucleated cells, counts were estimated from reference gene primer amplification. This table comes from immunoSEQ multiplex PCR, and its TCRdb copy is limited to in-frame clones, with some not included. Clone size and the V and J calls come from that table; the DNA yielded D and trimming. The sample carries about 200,000 clones, 70% to 90% recorded once. Germline-derived CDR1 and CDR2 are SEHNR and FQNEAQ (reference sequence). V shed 5 bases and J shed 4 bases, with 17 bases lying between them. The CDR3 totals 15 residues. The sequence was collected from a man aged 50-60 years with COVID-19, enrolled during active disease. The chain is built from TRBV7-9 and TRBJ2-5, with D possibly matching TRBD1 (6 bases). Sequencing was done on a sample of peripheral blood. In DNA form, the CDR3 reads TGTGCCAGCAGCCCGACACAGGGTTTAGGAGAGACCCAGTACTTC. It encodes CASSPTQGLGETQYF.